Following are 3 T cell receptor beta chains from one sample sequenced in a study of neoadjuvant anti-PD-1 for oral cavity cancer. Clones were read by immunoSEQ multiplex PCR, and TCRdb kept only the in-frame ones, dropping some. The sample yields approximately 12,000 clones, under 60% seen once. This specimen consisted of tumor tissue, obtained before nivolumab (anti-PD-1) treatment. The receptors were gathered from a person between 40 and 85 years old with oral cavity squamous cell carcinoma.

The chain couples TRBV10-3 to TRBJ1-2; D remains unclear. The V end was cut by 4 bases, the J end by 3 bases, with 9 bases between. Germline V gene data show CDR1 as ENHRY and CDR2 as SYGVKD. The CDR3 covers 13 residues. The CDR3 here is CAISAERDYGYTF. The CDR3 DNA reads TGTGCCATCAGTGCTGAAAGGGACTATGGCTACACCTTC.

The CDR3 reads CAISDTNTDTQYF. CDR3 DNA: TGTGCCATCAGTGACACTAACACAGATACGCAGTATTTT. This chain connects TRBV10-3 to TRBJ2-3; D not resolved. Germline values: CDR1 ENHRY, CDR2 SYGVKD. V was trimmed by 3 bases and J by 2 bases, leaving 6 bases between them. The CDR3 totals 13 residues.

The chain joins TRBV5-8 to TRBJ1-1; the D gene is possibly TRBD1 (6 bases). Trimming removed 4 bases from V and 5 bases from J, with 9 bases in between. The CDR3 is made up of 12 amino acids. CDR1 is SGHTS, CDR2 YDEGEE, per germline. The CDR3 protein is CASSQDRTEAFF. The DNA of the CDR3 is TGTGCCAGCAGCCAGGACAGAACTGAAGCTTTCTTT. Variable domain in full (rest from reference TRBV5-8 and TRBJ1-1): EAGVTQSPTHLIKTRGQQATLRCSPISGHTSVYWYQQALGLGLQFLLWYDEGEERNRGNFPPRFSGRQFPNYSSELNVNALELEDSALYLCASSQDRTEAFFGQGTRLTVV.